The clone carrying this T cell receptor (beta chain) was found a few times. The target antigen is unknown. TCR libraries were built in bulk with a published protocol and specific TCR primers. TCRdb used MiXCR to reprocess the PCR reads, holding one entry per CDR3 protein. The sample records under 600,000 distinct CDR3 sequences, roughly 26% being singletons. The data stem from a study of molecular identifiers for immune sequencing clone quantification. General study results and limits: Same-barcode identical TCR molecules could make highly expanded clones look smaller than they are.

V shed 2 bases and J shed 2 bases, with 8 bases lying between them. Germline CDR1 GTSNPN, CDR2 SVGIG (reference sequence). The CDR3 consists of 13 residues. The TCR comes from a human donor in good health. Some libraries in this study had Jurkat cell RNA spiked in. Sequenced input: naive CD8+ T cells from blood, with Jurkat cell RNA spiked in. Described subset: FACS-sorted CD8+CD4-CCR7+CD45RA+ naive T cells. The rearrangement uses TRBV30 and TRBJ2-3; D may be TRBD1 (6 bases). The CDR3 protein is CAWSWDTTDTQYF. CDR3 DNA sequence: TGTGCCTGGAGTTGGGACACCACAGATACGCAGTATTTT. The entire variable domain, with the rest obtained from reference TRBV30 and TRBJ2-3, is as follows: SQTIHQWPATLVQPVGSPLSLECTVEGTSNPNLYWYRQAAGRGLQLLFYSVGIGQISSEVPQNLSASRPQDRQFILSSKKLLLSDSGFYLCAWSWDTTDTQYFGPGTRLTVL.